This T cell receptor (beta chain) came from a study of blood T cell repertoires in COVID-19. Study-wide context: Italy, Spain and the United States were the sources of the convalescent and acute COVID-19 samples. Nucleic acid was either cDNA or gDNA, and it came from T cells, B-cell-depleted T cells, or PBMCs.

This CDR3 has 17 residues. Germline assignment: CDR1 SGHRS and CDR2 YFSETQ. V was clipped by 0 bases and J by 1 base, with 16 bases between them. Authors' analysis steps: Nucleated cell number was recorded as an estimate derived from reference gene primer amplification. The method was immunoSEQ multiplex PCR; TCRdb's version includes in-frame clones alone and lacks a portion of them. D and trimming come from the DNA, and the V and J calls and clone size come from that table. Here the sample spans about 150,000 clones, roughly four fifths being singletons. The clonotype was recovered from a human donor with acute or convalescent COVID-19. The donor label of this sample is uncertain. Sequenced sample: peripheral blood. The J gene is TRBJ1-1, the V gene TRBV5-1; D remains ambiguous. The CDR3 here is CASSLDGGFSGNTEAFF. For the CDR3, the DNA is TGCGCCAGCAGCTTGGACGGAGGCTTTTCCGGGAACACTGAAGCTTTCTTT.